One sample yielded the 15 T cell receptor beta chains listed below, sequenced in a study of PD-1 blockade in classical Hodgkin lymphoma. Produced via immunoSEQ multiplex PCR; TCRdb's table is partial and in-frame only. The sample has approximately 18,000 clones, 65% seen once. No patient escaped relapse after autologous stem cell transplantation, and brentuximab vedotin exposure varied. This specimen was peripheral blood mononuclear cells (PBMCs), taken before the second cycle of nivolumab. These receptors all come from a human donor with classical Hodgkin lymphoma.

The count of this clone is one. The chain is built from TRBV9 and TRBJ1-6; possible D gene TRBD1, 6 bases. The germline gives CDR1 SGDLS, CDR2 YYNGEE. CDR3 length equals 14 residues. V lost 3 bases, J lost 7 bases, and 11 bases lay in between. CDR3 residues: CASSGTGYNSPLHF. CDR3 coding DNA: TGTGCCAGCAGCGGTACAGGGTACAATTCACCCCTCCACTTT. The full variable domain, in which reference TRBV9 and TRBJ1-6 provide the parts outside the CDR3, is DSGVTQTPKHLITATGQRVTLRCSPRSGDLSVYWYQQSLDQGLQFLIQYYNGEERAKGNILERFSAQQFPDLHSELNLSSLELGDSALYFCASSGTGYNSPLHFGNGTRLTVT.

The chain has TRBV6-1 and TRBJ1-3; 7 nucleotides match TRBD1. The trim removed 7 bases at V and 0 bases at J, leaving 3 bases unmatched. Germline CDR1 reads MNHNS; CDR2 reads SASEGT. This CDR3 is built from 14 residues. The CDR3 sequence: CASKQGNSGNTIYF. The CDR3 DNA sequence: TGTGCCAGCAAACAGGGGAACTCTGGAAACACCATATATTTT.

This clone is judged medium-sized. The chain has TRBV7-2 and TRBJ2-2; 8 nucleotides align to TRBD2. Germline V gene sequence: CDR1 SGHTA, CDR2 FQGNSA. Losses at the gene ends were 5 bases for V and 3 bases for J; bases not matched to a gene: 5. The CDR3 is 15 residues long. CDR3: CASSVSGTHTGELFF. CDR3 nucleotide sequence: TGTGCCAGCAGCGTTAGCGGGACCCACACCGGGGAGCTGTTTTTT.

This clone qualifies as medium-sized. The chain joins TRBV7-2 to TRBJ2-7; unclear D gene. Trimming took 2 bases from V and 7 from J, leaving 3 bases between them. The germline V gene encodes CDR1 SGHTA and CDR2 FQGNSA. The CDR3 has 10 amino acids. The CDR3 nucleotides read TGTGCCAGCAGCTTAAGGGAGCAGTACTTC. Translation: CASSLREQYF.

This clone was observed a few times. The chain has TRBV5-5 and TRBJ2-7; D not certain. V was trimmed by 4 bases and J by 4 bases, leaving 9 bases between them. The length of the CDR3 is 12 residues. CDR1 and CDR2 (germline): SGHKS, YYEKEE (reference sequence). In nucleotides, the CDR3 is TGTGCCAGCAGCGTTTCTGGGTACGAGCAGTACTTC. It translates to CASSVSGYEQYF.

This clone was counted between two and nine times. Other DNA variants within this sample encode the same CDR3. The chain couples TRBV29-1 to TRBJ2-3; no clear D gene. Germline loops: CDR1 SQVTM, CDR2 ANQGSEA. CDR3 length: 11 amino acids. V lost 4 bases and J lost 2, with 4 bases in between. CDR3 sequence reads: CSVGYTDTQYF. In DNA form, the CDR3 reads TGCAGCGTTGGCTACACAGATACGCAGTATTTT.

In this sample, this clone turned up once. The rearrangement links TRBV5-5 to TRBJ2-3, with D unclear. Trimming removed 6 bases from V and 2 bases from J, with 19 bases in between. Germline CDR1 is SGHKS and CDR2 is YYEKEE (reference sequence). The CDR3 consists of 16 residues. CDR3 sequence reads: CASNQFTPAPTDTQYF. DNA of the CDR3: TGTGCCAGCAACCAATTCACTCCCGCGCCCACAGATACGCAGTATTTT.

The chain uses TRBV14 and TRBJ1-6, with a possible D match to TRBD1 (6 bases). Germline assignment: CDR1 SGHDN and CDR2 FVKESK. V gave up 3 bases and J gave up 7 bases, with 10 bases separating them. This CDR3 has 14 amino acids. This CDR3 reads CASSHRTVNSPLHF. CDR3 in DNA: TGTGCCAGCAGCCATAGGACAGTCAATTCACCCCTCCACTTT.

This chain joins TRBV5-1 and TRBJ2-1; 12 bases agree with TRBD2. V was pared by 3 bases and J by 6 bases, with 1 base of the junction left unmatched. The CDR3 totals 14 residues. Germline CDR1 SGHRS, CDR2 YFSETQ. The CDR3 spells CASSSSGRANEQFF. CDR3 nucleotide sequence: TGCGCCAGCAGCTCTAGCGGGAGGGCCAATGAGCAGTTCTTC.

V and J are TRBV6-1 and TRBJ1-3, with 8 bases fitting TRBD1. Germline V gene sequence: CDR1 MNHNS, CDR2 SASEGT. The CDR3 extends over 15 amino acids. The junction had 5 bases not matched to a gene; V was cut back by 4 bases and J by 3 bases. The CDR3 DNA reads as TGTGCCAGCAGTGGTACAGGGGGTCTTGGAAACACCATATATTTT. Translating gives CASSGTGGLGNTIYF.

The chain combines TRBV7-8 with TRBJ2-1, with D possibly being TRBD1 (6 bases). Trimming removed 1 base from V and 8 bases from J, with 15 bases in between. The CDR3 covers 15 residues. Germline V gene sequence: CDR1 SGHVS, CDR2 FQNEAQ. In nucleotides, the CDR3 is TGTGCCAGCAGCTTAGGGGGGCGGCGGTTGGATGAGCAGTTCTTC. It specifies CASSLGGRRLDEQFF.

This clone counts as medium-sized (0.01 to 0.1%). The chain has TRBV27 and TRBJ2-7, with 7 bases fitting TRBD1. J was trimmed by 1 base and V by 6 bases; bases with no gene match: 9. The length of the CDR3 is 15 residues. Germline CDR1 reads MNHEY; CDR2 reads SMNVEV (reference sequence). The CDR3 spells CASSIQGLGSYEQYF. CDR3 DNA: TGTGCCAGCAGCATACAGGGGCTGGGGTCCTACGAGCAGTACTTC.

The CDR3 protein is CASSLGGVGETQYF. In nucleotides, the CDR3 is TGTGCCAGCAGCTTGGGAGGGGTCGGTGAGACCCAGTACTTC. This chain joins TRBV5-4 and TRBJ2-5; D tentatively fits TRBD1 or TRBD2 (5 bases each). Trimming left V 0 bases short and J 5 bases short, with 11 bases between. This CDR3 comprises 14 residues. Germline assignment: CDR1 SGHNT and CDR2 YYREEE (reference sequence).

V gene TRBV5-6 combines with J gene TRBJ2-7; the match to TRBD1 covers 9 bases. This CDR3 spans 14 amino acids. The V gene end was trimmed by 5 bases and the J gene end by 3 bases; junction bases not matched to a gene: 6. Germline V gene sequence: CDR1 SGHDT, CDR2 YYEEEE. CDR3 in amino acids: CASRAGTGIYEQYF. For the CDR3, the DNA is TGTGCCAGCAGAGCCGGGACAGGGATCTACGAGCAGTACTTC.

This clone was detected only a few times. The CDR3 DNA reads TGTGCCAGCAGTCCAACAGGAGTCCGCAATCAGCCCCAGCATTTT. Encoded protein: CASSPTGVRNQPQHF. The genes are TRBV6-5 and TRBJ1-5; D is perhaps TRBD1 (5 bases). The CDR3 is 15 residues long. Looked up from germline, CDR1 is MNHEY and CDR2 is SVGAGI. Trimming stripped 5 bases from V and 2 bases from J, with 13 bases between.